This TCR beta chain was captured by sequencing in a study of blood T cell repertoires in COVID-19. Assay used: immunoSEQ multiplex PCR; TCRdb lists only in-frame clones, some missing. The profile shows approximately 80,000 clones, under 85% of them singletons. The CDR3 has 15 amino acids. Germline loops: CDR1 SGHTA, CDR2 FQGNSA. V was shortened by 5 bases and J by 3 bases, with 16 bases between the two germline ends. The J gene is TRBJ2-5, the V gene TRBV7-2; TRBD2 might be the D (5 bases). The sample comprised peripheral blood. This clonotype originated in a human donor in a cohort sampled during active COVID-19. The DNA for the CDR3 is TGTGCCAGCAGCCCCCGGTCGCGGGTAGAAGAGACCCAGTACTTC. Encoded protein: CASSPRSRVEETQYF.